The 25 T cell receptor beta chains given below trace back to one sample, sequenced in a study of blood T cell repertoires in COVID-19. Method: immunoSEQ multiplex PCR; TCRdb's copy keeps in-frame clones and lacks some. The table lists about 220,000 clones, 82% of them singletons. Sequencing used PBMCs or T cells enriched from blood (not recorded which). These receptors were obtained from a woman aged 55-69 years who had recovered from COVID-19.

The gene calls are TRBV6-2 or TRBV6-3 and TRBJ1-2; a weak D match, TRBD1 (6 bases). Deletions cut 6 bases from V and 8 bases from J, with 22 bases between. Germline V CDR1 and CDR2: MNHEY, SVGEGT. CDR3 length: 15 amino acids. The CDR3 sequence is CASSATGQGRGGYTF. CDR3 DNA sequence: TGTGCCAGCAGCGCCACAGGGCAGGGGAGAGGAGGCTACACCTTC.

This chain links TRBV14 with TRBJ2-1; D is unresolved. CDR1 is SGHDN and CDR2 is FVKESK in the germline V gene. CDR3 length: 13 amino acids. V was trimmed by 0 bases and J by 7 bases, leaving 7 bases between them. CDR3 sequence (DNA): TGTGCCAGCAGCCAAGATCCCCTGAATGAGCAGTTCTTC. The encoded protein is CASSQDPLNEQFF.

The CDR3 loop is CASSPRDRGNEQYF. The CDR3 nucleotides read TGCGCCAGCAGCCCCCGGGACAGGGGCAACGAGCAGTACTTC. The chain employs TRBV10-1 and TRBJ2-7; 10 bases map to TRBD1. Unmatched junction bases numbered 7, after V lost 6 bases and J lost 5 bases. CDR3 length: 14 amino acids. Germline CDR1 WNHNN, CDR2 SYGVQD (reference sequence).

The chain is built from TRBV5-6 and TRBJ1-2, with D perhaps TRBD1 (5 bases). V lost 3 bases, J lost 4 bases, and 13 bases lay in between. Germline V gene sequence: CDR1 SGHDT, CDR2 YYEEEE. The CDR3 covers 14 residues. The CDR3, as DNA: TGTGCCAGCAGCTCCTCAGACAGAGTCTATGGCTACACCTTC. Its translation is CASSSSDRVYGYTF.

The CDR3 here is CASTPGGRNTEAFF. The DNA for the CDR3 is TGTGCCAGCACCCCGGGGGGAAGGAACACTGAAGCTTTCTTT. The chain uses TRBV7-3 and TRBJ1-1; tentative D call: TRBD1 (5 bases). The CDR3 covers 14 residues. V lost 7 bases and J lost 1, with 13 bases in between. Looked up from germline, CDR1 is SGHTA and CDR2 is FQGTGA.

The V gene is TRBV19, the J gene TRBJ1-4; D is unclear. This CDR3 is 15 amino acids long. Trimming pared 5 bases from V and 2 bases from J, leaving 12 bases between. The germline CDR1 and CDR2 sequences are LNHDA and SQIVND (reference sequence). CDR3 sequence reads: CASSSSVGTNEKLFF. CDR3 DNA: TGTGCCAGTAGTTCCTCCGTCGGGACTAATGAAAAACTGTTTTTT.

V gene TRBV5-1 combines with J gene TRBJ2-3; tentative D call: TRBD2 (6 bases). Germline V CDR1 and CDR2: SGHRS, YFSETQ. V lost 4 bases and J 6 bases, leaving 18 bases between the germline ends. CDR3 size: 15 residues. The CDR3 nucleotides are TGCGCCAGCAGCATGGGTCAGGGAGGATTGGATACGCAGTATTTT. It encodes CASSMGQGGLDTQYF.

The chain couples TRBV19 to TRBJ1-1; 9 nucleotides agree with TRBD1. Germline CDR1 is LNHDA and CDR2 is SQIVND (reference sequence). This CDR3 has 11 residues. The junction had 2 bases not matched to a gene; V was cut back by 4 bases and J by 11 bases. CDR3 bases: TGTGCCAGTAGTAGACAGGGGGTTGCTTTCTTT. Its translation: CASSRQGVAFF.

This chain links TRBV10-3 with TRBJ2-7, with D tentatively TRBD2 (6 bases). Trimming shortened V by 4 bases and J by 0 bases, and 16 bases separated the two germline ends. The CDR3 has 16 amino acids. Germline V lookup: CDR1 ENHRY, CDR2 SYGVKD. Written as DNA, the CDR3 is TGTGCCATCAGTGCGTTCCCTAGCGCGCGCTCCTACGAGCAGTACTTC. This codes for CAISAFPSARSYEQYF.

The chain uses TRBV2 and TRBJ1-2; 7 positions agree with TRBD1. Trimming cost V 7 bases and J 3 bases; bases outside gene matches: 14. CDR1 and CDR2 from the germline V gene are SNHLY and FYNNEI. The CDR3 contains 16 residues. CDR3 loop: CASNRETGLFDYGYTF. The DNA of the CDR3 is TGTGCCAGCAATAGGGAGACAGGGCTATTCGACTATGGCTACACCTTC.

J is TRBJ1-4 and V is TRBV3-1 (or the pseudogene TRBV3-2); maybe TRBD1 (5 bases). V lost 4 bases and J 5 bases, leaving 11 bases between the germline ends. Germline V lookup: CDR1 LGHDT, CDR2 YNNKEL (reference sequence). CDR3 length equals 14 residues. This CDR3 is CASSPDSSNEKLFF. CDR3 in DNA: TGTGCCAGCAGCCCCGACAGTTCAAATGAAAAACTGTTTTTT.

This chain connects TRBV19 to TRBJ1-1, with 7 positions matching TRBD1. Trimming cost V 5 bases and J 1 base; bases outside gene matches: 4. The CDR3 has 14 amino acids. Germline CDR1 is LNHDA and CDR2 is SQIVND (reference sequence). CDR3 DNA: TGTGCCAGTAGTCCGGGACAGTGGAACACTGAAGCTTTCTTT. This translates into CASSPGQWNTEAFF.

There are a few counts of this clone. The J gene is TRBJ2-2, the V gene TRBV6-2 or TRBV6-3, with 7 bases fitting TRBD2. V gave up 5 bases and J gave up 1 base; unmatched junction bases: 4. The CDR3 extends over 15 amino acids. CDR1 MNHEY and CDR2 SVGEGT come from the germline V gene. The CDR3 region is CASSGQRGNTGELFF. For the CDR3, the DNA is TGTGCCAGCAGTGGTCAGCGGGGGAACACCGGGGAGCTGTTTTTT.

In the case of this clone: This CDR3 is also generated by other DNA sequences in the sample. The chain recombines TRBV3-1 (or the pseudogene TRBV3-2) with TRBJ2-7, with 7 bases identical to TRBD2. Losses at the gene ends were 0 bases for V and 11 bases for J; bases not matched to a gene: 7. The germline V gene encodes CDR1 LGHDT and CDR2 YNNKEL (reference sequence). CDR3 length: 13 residues. As DNA, the CDR3 is TGTGCCAGCAGCCAAGACTCTAGCGGAAAAAAGTACTTC. Translation: CASSQDSSGKKYF.

The chain combines TRBV7-2 with TRBJ2-2, with TRBD2 as a possible D gene (6 bases). V was shortened by 7 bases and J by 6 bases, with 21 bases between the two germline ends. This CDR3 contains 16 residues. Germline-derived CDR1 and CDR2 are SGHTA and FQGNSA. The CDR3 nucleotides are TGTGCCAGCAAGCCCCCAGGGACTTTTGACTCCGGGGAGCTGTTTTTT. This sequence encodes CASKPPGTFDSGELFF. Complete variable domain (other parts from reference TRBV7-2 and TRBJ2-2): GAGVSQSPSNKVTEKGKDVELRCDPISGHTALYWYRQSLGQGLEFLIYFQGNSAPDKSGLPSDRFSAERTGGSVSTLTIQRTQQEDSAVYLCASKPPGTFDSGELFFGEGSRLTVL.

A few counts support this clone. The CDR3 sequence: CASSEKTGAYGYTF. DNA of the CDR3: TGTGCCAGCAGTGAAAAGACAGGGGCCTATGGCTACACCTTC. The gene calls are TRBV2 and TRBJ1-2; TRBD1 matches at 8 bases. J lost 4 bases, V lost 2 bases, and 3 bases had no gene match. The CDR3 is made up of 14 amino acids. Germline values: CDR1 SNHLY, CDR2 FYNNEI.

This chain joins TRBV7-9 and TRBJ1-3, with a possible D match to TRBD1 (6 bases). The CDR3 is made up of 15 amino acids. Germline loops: CDR1 SEHNR, CDR2 FQNEAQ (reference sequence). V lost 2 bases to trimming and J lost 4 bases, with 12 bases between them. The CDR3 is CASSLSAGAGNTIYF. The CDR3 nucleotides read TGTGCCAGCAGCTTATCCGCAGGGGCCGGAAACACCATATATTTT.

The DNA for the CDR3 is TGTGCCAGCAGACCCCTTGGGGGCGTCTATGGCTACACCTTC. Its translation: CASRPLGGVYGYTF. The chain joins TRBV28 to TRBJ1-2; possibly TRBD1 for D (6 bases). The CDR3 runs 14 residues. Trimming pared 6 bases from V and 4 bases from J, leaving 15 bases between. The germline CDR1 and CDR2 sequences are MDHEN and SYDVKM.

The chain carries TRBV28 and TRBJ2-7; TRBD1 matches 7 bases. Looked up from germline, CDR1 is MDHEN and CDR2 is SYDVKM. The CDR3 has 15 amino acids. J gave up 4 bases and V 0 bases, and 6 bases lay outside the gene matches. DNA for the CDR3: TGTGCCAGCAGTTTATGGGTGAGGGACAGATACGAGCAGTACTTC. Translating gives CASSLWVRDRYEQYF.

As for this clone: At one of its ends the junction is not consistent with the germline gene, which may arise from a read error. The chain links TRBV27 to TRBJ2-7, with TRBD1 as a possible D gene (7 bases). The CDR3 has 16 amino acids. The germline V gene encodes CDR1 MNHEY and CDR2 SMNVEV (reference sequence). The CDR3 coding sequence is TGTACCAGCAGTTTATCTTCCCCCAGGGGGGCCTACGAGCAGTACTTC. This codes for CTSSLSSPRGAYEQYF.

This clone was observed a few times. This sequence joins TRBV6-5 and TRBJ2-1; D is unclear. V gave up 5 bases and J gave up 3 bases, with 5 bases separating them. CDR1 and CDR2 (germline): MNHEY, SVGAGI. The CDR3 length is 12 residues. The CDR3 region is CASSLNYNEQFF. In DNA form, the CDR3 reads TGTGCCAGCAGTCTAAACTACAATGAGCAGTTCTTC.

This clone was seen a handful of times. This chain uses TRBV27 with TRBJ2-7, with TRBD1 matching 9 bases. The germline V gene encodes CDR1 MNHEY and CDR2 SMNVEV (reference sequence). The CDR3 runs 13 residues. V trimming: 10 bases; J trimming: 3 bases; junction bases outside the gene matches: 7. This CDR3 is CATRPGQGYEQYF. CDR3 nucleotides: TGTGCCACCCGACCGGGACAGGGCTACGAGCAGTACTTC.

V gene TRBV11-1 combines with J gene TRBJ2-7, with TRBD2 matching over 7 bases. J lost 6 bases, V lost 3 bases, and 2 bases had no gene match. The CDR3 runs 12 residues. Germline V gene lookup returns CDR1 SGHAT and CDR2 FQDESV (reference sequence). Here the CDR3 DNA reads TGTGCCAGCAGCTTCCGCGGGGGCGAGCAGTACTTC. This translates into CASSFRGGEQYF.

The chain links TRBV7-3 to TRBJ1-1; perhaps TRBD1 as D (6 bases). The CDR3 has 15 amino acids. Deletions cut 1 base from V and 1 base from J, with 10 bases between. The germline CDR1 and CDR2 sequences are SGHTA and FQGTGA. This chain's CDR3 is CASSLKGDTNTEAFF. As DNA, the CDR3 is TGTGCCAGCAGCTTAAAGGGGGACACGAACACTGAAGCTTTCTTT. The whole variable domain, remainder taken from reference TRBV7-3 and TRBJ1-1, is GAGVSQTPSNKVTEKGKYVELRCDPISGHTALYWYRQSLGQGPEFLIYFQGTGAADDSGLPNDRFFAVRPEGSVSTLKIQRTERGDSAVYLCASSLKGDTNTEAFFGQGTRLTVV.

The J gene is TRBJ1-5, the V gene TRBV18, with D maybe TRBD1 (6 bases). Germline values: CDR1 KGHSH, CDR2 LQKENI. Trimming stripped 3 bases from V and 2 bases from J, with 8 bases between. CDR3 size: 14 residues. The CDR3 region is CASSPSGGNQPQHF. The CDR3 DNA reads TGTGCCAGCTCACCGTCAGGGGGCAATCAGCCCCAGCATTTT.